This T cell receptor (beta chain) was found in a study of T-cell reconstitution after alpha-beta-depleted transplantation in children. Using unique molecular identifiers, the investigators prepared the TCRbeta library. One entry per CDR3 protein results from TCRdb running MiXCR on the PCR reads. This table holds about a million distinct CDR3 sequences, roughly 29% found once. Study-level points and caveats: The main origin of T-cell counts and diversity one year after transplant was newly produced T cells. Reported findings indicate that, about two months after transplant, alpha-beta T cells came from several hundred expanded clones, which were derived from non-depleted graft cells. Surviving recipient T cells and thymic progenitors produced the high day-60 TCRbeta diversity seen in some patients.

V was pared by 3 bases and J by 8 bases, with 8 bases between. The CDR3 totals 12 residues. The germline CDR1 and CDR2 sequences are GTSNPN and SVGIG (reference sequence). In regard to this clonotype: The target antigen is unknown.

This rearrangement joins TRBV30 to TRBJ1-6; D possibly corresponds to TRBD1 (5 bases). The source was PBMCs, mostly from graft donor cells, collected 360 days after TCRalphabeta/CD19-depleted stem cell transplant. The origin of this receptor is a boy under three years old who had a stem cell transplant for SCID, so the T cells may come from the graft donor. The CDR3 bases are TGTGCCTGGAGCTGGGGGGATTCACCCCTCCACTTT. This gives the protein CAWSWGDSPLHF.